These 13 T cell receptor beta chains share one sample of origin, sequenced in a study of CD8 T cells in Susac syndrome. RNA amounts of about 0.5 to 1 ug underwent reverse transcription with random hexamers. Via MiXCR, TCRdb re-called the immunoSEQ multiplex PCR reads, giving one row per CDR3 protein. Counted here are about 240,000 distinct CDR3 sequences, almost 97% occurring once; the ten biggest clones make up approximately 0.1%. The specimen was CD4+ T cells from PBMCs. The receptors here all came from a human donor with Susac syndrome.

V is TRBV10-3 and J is TRBJ2-7; D call uncertain. This CDR3 spans 14 amino acids. CDR1 ENHRY and CDR2 SYGVKD come from the germline V gene. Trimming cost V 0 bases and J 5 bases, with 11 bases left between them. Here the CDR3 reads CAISESFAVHEQYF. The CDR3 coding sequence is TGTGCCATCAGTGAGTCGTTTGCGGTTCACGAGCAGTACTTC.

The rearrangement uses TRBV6-6 and TRBJ2-7, with a weak D call TRBD1 (5 bases). The CDR3 is 12 residues long. Trimming left V 7 bases short and J 2 bases short, with 9 bases between. Germline loops: CDR1 MNHNY, CDR2 SVGAGI (reference sequence). The CDR3 coding sequence is TGTGCCAGCAAAGGGGCTGCCTACGAGCAGTACTTC. It is translated as CASKGAAYEQYF.

V usage is TRBV12-3 or TRBV12-4 and J usage is TRBJ1-5; D gene ambiguous. The CDR3 sequence is 13 residues long. V dropped 3 bases and J dropped 4 bases, with 7 bases sitting between them. The CDR3 loop reads CASSLTENQPQHF. In DNA form, the CDR3 reads TGTGCCAGCAGTTTGACCGAGAATCAGCCCCAGCATTTT.

The chain couples TRBV6-4 to TRBJ2-3; D remains unclear. V lost 8 bases and J 4 bases, leaving 16 bases between the germline ends. Germline assignment: CDR1 MRHNA and CDR2 SNTAGT. This CDR3 region has 14 residues. CDR3 coding DNA: TGTGCCAGCCGAGCCCGCGGTTGGGCAGATACGCAGTATTTT. It specifies CASRARGWADTQYF.

The gene calls are TRBV9 and TRBJ2-2; D gene uncertain. The V gene's germline CDR1 is SGDLS and CDR2 YYNGEE. The V gene lost 5 bases and the J gene lost 4 bases, with 9 bases spanning the gap. The CDR3 is made up of 13 amino acids. The CDR3 DNA follows: TGTGCCAGCAGACCATCGGTCACCGGGGAGCTGTTTTTT. Residues: CASRPSVTGELFF.

CDR3 in amino acids: CASRPGGTTLGEQYF. The CDR3 nucleotides are TGTGCCAGCAGGCCTGGCGGGACTACTCTAGGGGAGCAGTACTTC. The rearrangement links TRBV12-3 or TRBV12-4 to TRBJ2-7; TRBD2 aligns across 7 bases. CDR3 length equals 15 residues. V was clipped by 6 bases and J by 7 bases; unmatched bases: 15.

The chain couples TRBV20-1 to TRBJ2-7; D gene uncertain. CDR3 size: 11 residues. From germline, CDR1 is DFQATT and CDR2 SNEGSKA (reference sequence). With 0 bases removed from V and 4 bases from J, the gap between germline ends came to 4 bases. For the CDR3, the DNA is TGCAGTGCTAGAGATCATTACGAGCAGTACTTC. Its translation: CSARDHYEQYF.

The gene calls are TRBV7-3 and TRBJ2-7; D unclear. The CDR3 has 15 amino acids. The V gene's germline CDR1 is SGHTA and CDR2 FQGTGA. V lost 5 bases, J lost 2 bases, and 16 bases lay in between. The DNA of the CDR3 is TGTGCCAGCAGCCCCTGGGCCGGATCTACCTACGAGCAGTACTTC. Translation: CASSPWAGSTYEQYF.

V is TRBV5-4 and J is TRBJ1-1; D may be TRBD1 (5 bases). The ends were cut back, 0 bases at V and 0 bases at J, with 9 bases in the middle. Germline CDR1 SGHNT, CDR2 YYREEE (reference sequence). This CDR3 comprises 15 residues. The CDR3: CASSLGTWLNTEAFF. CDR3 sequence (DNA): TGTGCCAGCAGCTTGGGGACATGGTTGAACACTGAAGCTTTCTTT. Variable domain in full (rest from reference TRBV5-4 and TRBJ1-1): ETGVTQSPTHLIKTRGQQVTLRCSSQSGHNTVSWYQQALGQGPQFIFQYYREEENGRGNFPPRFSGLQFPNYSSELNVNALELDDSALYLCASSLGTWLNTEAFFGQGTRLTVV.

This chain uses TRBV11-2 with TRBJ2-3; 10 bases align to TRBD1. From germline, CDR1 is SGHAT and CDR2 FQNNGV. J gave up 4 bases and V 5 bases, and 6 bases lay outside the gene matches. CDR3 size: 15 residues. DNA for the CDR3: TGTGCCAGCAGCACATCCGGGACAGGGGCAGATACGCAGTATTTT. This encodes CASSTSGTGADTQYF.

J is TRBJ2-3 and V is TRBV27; unclear D gene. This CDR3 spans 13 amino acids. Germline CDR1 MNHEY, CDR2 SMNVEV (reference sequence). V lost 6 bases and J lost 5, with 12 bases in between. CDR3 coding DNA: TGTGCCAGCAGCCTCCGCTGGGGAGATACGCAGTATTTT. Its translation: CASSLRWGDTQYF.

The chain employs TRBV20-1 and TRBJ2-7, with 10 bases identical to TRBD2. Trimming cost V 0 bases and J 4 bases; bases outside gene matches: 9. Germline values: CDR1 DFQATT, CDR2 SNEGSKA (reference sequence). CDR3 length equals 16 residues. The DNA for the CDR3 is TGCAGTGCTAGAGATAAGCGGGAGGGCAGATTATACGAGCAGTACTTC. Protein: CSARDKREGRLYEQYF.

V and J are TRBV25-1 and TRBJ1-5, with D uncertain. Between the trimmed V and J ends, which lost 1 base and 3 bases, there was a span of 10 bases. Germline CDR1 reads MGHDK; CDR2 reads SYGVNS. The CDR3 covers 15 residues. In nucleotides, the CDR3 is TGTGCCAGCAGTGAATCGAGTCAAGTCAATCAGCCCCAGCATTTT. It is translated as CASSESSQVNQPQHF. Full variable domain (outside the CDR3, taken from reference TRBV25-1 and TRBJ1-5): EADIYQTPRYLVIGTGKKITLECSQTMGHDKMYWYQQDPGMELHLIHYSYGVNSTEKGDLSSESTVSRIRTEHFPLTLESARPSHTSQYLCASSESSQVNQPQHFGDGTRLSIL.